What follows are 31 T cell receptor beta chains derived from one specimen sequenced in a study of PD-1 blockade in classical Hodgkin lymphoma. Repertoires were generated with immunoSEQ multiplex PCR, while TCRdb's copy carries only in-frame clones and drops some. The sample contains 45,000 to 60,000 clones, approximately 81% of which appear only once. Following autologous stem cell transplantation, relapse occurred in every patient, and exposure to brentuximab vedotin varied. The source was peripheral blood mononuclear cells (PBMCs), collected at baseline. The receptors come from a human donor with classical Hodgkin lymphoma.

V and J are TRBV11-2 and TRBJ2-1, with 10 positions matching TRBD2. The CDR3 is 17 residues long. After removal of 1 base from V and 9 bases from J, the junction contained 12 bases not matched to a gene. Germline V gene lookup returns CDR1 SGHAT and CDR2 FQNNGV. Written as DNA, the CDR3 is TGTGCCAGCAGCTTAGGTGGGAGCGGGAGGGCTAGTTTTGAGCAGTTCTTC. Protein product: CASSLGGSGRASFEQFF.

The J gene is TRBJ1-1, the V gene TRBV10-3, with TRBD1 matching 11 bases. The J segment lost 5 bases and the V segment lost 5 bases, leaving 7 bases of the junction unmatched. Germline-derived CDR1 and CDR2 are ENHRY and SYGVKD. The CDR3 runs to 15 residues. CDR3 nucleotide sequence: TGTGCCATCAGTCCTTCCGGGACAGGGGGAACTGAAGCTTTCTTT. Its translation: CAISPSGTGGTEAFF.

The chain has TRBV7-3 and TRBJ2-2, with 8 bases lining up with TRBD2. Looked up from germline, CDR1 is SGHTA and CDR2 is FQGTGA. V dropped 1 base and J dropped 4; count of bases not matched to a gene: 8. CDR3 length: 17 amino acids. CDR3 in amino acids: CASSLNPSGLSTGELFF. In nucleotides, the CDR3 is TGTGCCAGCAGCTTAAACCCTAGCGGGCTAAGCACCGGGGAGCTGTTTTTT.

On this clone itself: One junction end disagrees with the germline gene, perhaps due to a read error. The chain uses TRBV5-1 and TRBJ1-1; 10 bases agree with TRBD1. CDR1 and CDR2 (germline): SGHRS, YFSETQ. This CDR3 region has 13 residues. CDR3 nucleotide sequence: TGCGCCAGCAGCGGGGGACAGGGGCCCTCTGTGGGTTTT. Translating gives CASSGGQGPSVGF.

The rearrangement links TRBV30 to TRBJ2-3; perhaps TRBD2 as D (6 bases). Germline values: CDR1 GTSNPN, CDR2 SVGIG (reference sequence). The CDR3 has 14 residues. V was pared by 0 bases and J by 7 bases, with 14 bases between. The chain's CDR3 is CAWSVLRELNTQYF. The CDR3 DNA is TGTGCCTGGAGTGTACTCCGGGAGCTGAATACGCAGTATTTT.

The chain carries TRBV9 and TRBJ1-2; 10 positions agree with TRBD1. The CDR3 is 15 residues long. CDR1 and CDR2 from the germline V gene are SGDLS and YYNGEE. The trim removed 2 bases at V and 2 bases at J, leaving 3 bases unmatched. CDR3 protein: CASSVLDRGNYGYTF. In DNA, the CDR3 is TGTGCCAGCAGCGTGCTGGACAGGGGGAACTATGGCTACACCTTC.

V and J are TRBV27 and TRBJ1-1; 7 nucleotides line up with TRBD1. From germline, CDR1 is MNHEY and CDR2 SMNVEV (reference sequence). This CDR3 contains 13 residues. Trimming cost V 3 bases and J 4 bases; bases outside gene matches: 2. The CDR3 DNA reads TGTGCCAGCAGTTTGTGGGACAGCACTGAAGCTTTCTTT. Residues: CASSLWDSTEAFF.

V and J are TRBV21-1 and TRBJ2-7. TRBV21-1 is a listed pseudogene. The CDR3 spans 18 residues. In DNA form, the CDR3 reads TGTGCCAGCAGCAAAATATCCCCCCATTCAATTACCACCTACGAGCAGTACGTC. Its translation: CASSKISPHSITTYEQYV.

This chain links TRBV7-3 with TRBJ2-5, with 9 positions matching TRBD1. Trimming removed 5 bases from V and 5 bases from J; junction bases left unmatched: 9. CDR1 is SGHTA, CDR2 FQGTGA, per germline. The CDR3 runs 15 residues. CDR3 in DNA: TGTGCCAGCAGCAGGACAGGGGCTGTTTTGGAGACCCAGTACTTC. This encodes CASSRTGAVLETQYF.

The V call is TRBV14, the J call TRBJ2-2; tentative D call: TRBD1 (6 bases). Trimming removed 0 bases at V and 3 bases at J, with 14 bases between. Germline V lookup: CDR1 SGHDN, CDR2 FVKESK. The CDR3 covers 17 residues. This CDR3 is CASSQDSGAGDTGELFF. The CDR3 DNA follows: TGTGCCAGCAGCCAAGATTCCGGGGCAGGGGACACCGGGGAGCTGTTTTTT.

The chain links TRBV29-1 to TRBJ1-2; no clear D gene. The CDR3 has 11 amino acids. Germline V gives CDR1 SQVTM, CDR2 ANQGSEA. V was shortened by 7 bases and J by 5 bases, with 11 bases between the two germline ends. CDR3 nucleotide sequence: TGCAGCGGCCCGAGGGCGTATGGCTACACCTTC. It encodes CSGPRAYGYTF. Complete variable domain (other parts from reference TRBV29-1 and TRBJ1-2): SAVISQKPSRDICQRGTSLTIQCQVDSQVTMMFWYRQQPGQSLTLIATANQGSEATYESGFVIDKFPISRPNLTFSTLTVSNMSPEDSSIYLCSGPRAYGYTFGSGTRLTVV.

This clone has only a few counts. The V gene is TRBV19, the J gene TRBJ1-3; TRBD1 is a possible D gene (6 bases). The CDR3 consists of 14 residues. Trimming shortened V by 3 bases and J by 7 bases, and 13 bases separated the two germline ends. Germline CDR1 is LNHDA and CDR2 is SQIVND (reference sequence). CDR3 DNA: TGTGCCAGTAGTATTAACAGGGAGTCGAACACCATATATTTT. This encodes CASSINRESNTIYF.

A word on this clone: The junction shows a germline mismatch at one end, possibly a read error. The gene calls are TRBV6-5 and TRBJ2-7; tentatively, D is TRBD1 (6 bases). The germline gives CDR1 MNHEY, CDR2 SVGAGI. The CDR3 sequence is 14 residues long. The CDR3 nucleotides read TGTGCCATCAGTGGGGGCAGGGCCATATACGAGCAGTACTTC. Residues: CAISGGRAIYEQYF.

Concerning this clone itself: One end of the junction varies from germline; a read error may be responsible. This chain joins TRBV11-3 and TRBJ2-1, with D possibly being TRBD2 (6 bases). Germline CDR1 and CDR2: SGHNT and YENEEA. This CDR3 is 18 amino acids long. Here the CDR3 reads CASSLDQGGSGSHNEQFF. The CDR3 DNA reads TGTGCCAGCAGCTTAGATCAGGGAGGCTCCGGCTCCCACAATGAGCAGTTCTTC.

The chain employs TRBV18 and TRBJ2-7; 11 nucleotides line up with TRBD2. Trimming at V came to 0 bases and at J to 5 bases, leaving 9 bases not matched to a gene. CDR1 is KGHSH, CDR2 LQKENI, per germline. The CDR3 runs to 17 residues. This chain's CDR3 is CASSPPFLAGGVNEQYF. In DNA, the CDR3 is TGTGCCAGCTCACCACCCTTTCTAGCGGGAGGTGTCAACGAGCAGTACTTC.

V is TRBV11-3 and J is TRBJ2-1; 13 nucleotides agree with TRBD2. The germline CDR1 and CDR2 sequences are SGHNT and YENEEA. This CDR3 is 18 amino acids long. V lost 2 bases, J lost 8 bases, and 12 bases stayed unmatched. The CDR3 nucleotides read TGTGCCAGCAGCTTACATCAGGGAGGGACTAGCGGGATCTATGAGCAGTTCTTC. Translated: CASSLHQGGTSGIYEQFF.

The rearrangement links TRBV29-1 to TRBJ2-1; TRBD2 matches at 9 bases. CDR3 length equals 17 residues. CDR1 and CDR2 (germline): SQVTM, ANQGSEA. J lost 0 bases, V lost 3 bases, and 9 bases had no gene match. In nucleotides, the CDR3 is TGCAGCGTTGACGAACTAGCGGGCGTTAGCTCCTACAATGAGCAGTTCTTC. It specifies CSVDELAGVSSYNEQFF.

This sequence joins TRBV6-5 and TRBJ2-1; 12 nucleotides line up with TRBD2. Germline CDR1 reads MNHEY; CDR2 reads SVGAGI. The CDR3 is made up of 15 amino acids. With V trimmed by 5 bases and J by 5 bases, 4 bases remained unmatched. CDR3 residues: CASSQLAGGHNEQFF. CDR3 nucleotides: TGTGCCAGCAGTCAACTAGCGGGAGGCCACAATGAGCAGTTCTTC.

J is TRBJ2-7 and V is TRBV25-1; the match to TRBD1 covers 9 bases. Germline trimming cut 5 bases from V and 5 bases from J; bases unmatched to any gene: 10. Germline V gene lookup returns CDR1 MGHDK and CDR2 SYGVNS. CDR3 length: 15 amino acids. Here the CDR3 DNA reads TGTGCCAGCAGTAGTCTCCGGGACAGGGTGAACGAGCAGTACTTC. This translates into CASSSLRDRVNEQYF.

V and J are TRBV4-3 and TRBJ2-6; TRBD1 is a possible D gene (6 bases). CDR1 and CDR2 (germline): LGHNA, YSLEER. Trimming stripped 1 base from V and 1 base from J, with 8 bases between. CDR3 length: 16 amino acids. This chain's CDR3 is CASSQARGSGANVLTF. CDR3 coding DNA: TGCGCCAGCAGCCAAGCCAGGGGATCTGGGGCCAACGTCCTGACTTTC.

The rearrangement joins TRBV6-1 to TRBJ2-1; D is undetermined. Germline CDR1 is MNHNS and CDR2 is SASEGT. This CDR3 is built from 14 residues. Trimming removed 6 bases at V and 1 base at J, with 10 bases between. The CDR3 protein is CASRPTHSYNEQFF. The CDR3 nucleotides are TGTGCCAGCAGGCCAACCCATTCCTACAATGAGCAGTTCTTC.

The V gene is TRBV6-6, the J gene TRBJ1-5; D may be TRBD1 (6 bases). CDR3 size: 14 residues. The germline CDR1 and CDR2 sequences are MNHNY and SVGAGI (reference sequence). The V end lost 6 bases, the J end lost 0 bases, and 9 bases lay between the germline ends. The CDR3 region is CASSLDSSNQPQHF. The CDR3 DNA reads TGTGCCAGCAGCTTGGACAGTAGCAATCAGCCCCAGCATTTT.

This chain uses TRBV27 with TRBJ1-4; D may be TRBD1 (5 bases). CDR1 MNHEY and CDR2 SMNVEV come from the germline V gene (reference sequence). V shed 4 bases and J shed 8 bases, with 17 bases lying between them. This CDR3 comprises 15 residues. CDR3 sequence reads: CASSSLGQGREKLFF. CDR3 coding DNA: TGTGCCAGCAGTTCCCTGGGGCAGGGTAGGGAAAAACTGTTTTTT.

This clone was recorded only once. This chain connects TRBV7-3 to TRBJ2-1, with 7 positions matching TRBD2. CDR3 length: 18 amino acids. Per germline, CDR1 SGHTA and CDR2 FQGTGA. Unmatched junction bases numbered 17, after V lost 4 bases and J lost 5 bases. CDR3 in amino acids: CASSSRGRSGEVHNEQFF. CDR3 bases: TGTGCCAGCAGCTCCCGTGGGAGGAGCGGGGAGGTCCACAATGAGCAGTTCTTC.

The chain couples TRBV9 to TRBJ2-3, with 7 bases lining up with TRBD2. The germline V gene has CDR1 SGDLS and CDR2 YYNGEE. CDR3 size: 17 residues. The trim removed 2 bases at V and 0 bases at J, leaving 9 bases unmatched. The CDR3 here is CASSVGIVSGSTDTQYF. CDR3 bases: TGTGCCAGCAGCGTGGGGATAGTTAGCGGGAGCACAGATACGCAGTATTTT.

The V gene is TRBV9, the J gene TRBJ2-1, with D tentatively TRBD1 or TRBD2 (5 bases each). Per the germline V gene, CDR1 is SGDLS and CDR2 is YYNGEE. The CDR3 runs 16 residues. V lost 0 bases, J lost 4 bases, and 14 bases lay in between. The CDR3 bases are TGTGCCAGCAGCGTAGGGTTAGCGAAGGGGTACAATGAGCAGTTCTTC. Translation gives CASSVGLAKGYNEQFF.

This clone appeared a few times. The CDR3 loop reads CASSSVQGSEQYV. CDR3 bases: TGTGCCAGCAGTTCCGTTCAGGGAAGCGAGCAGTACGTC. The V call is TRBV6-1, the J call TRBJ2-7; TRBD1 might be the D (5 bases). V dropped 5 bases and J dropped 6 bases, with 14 bases sitting between them. In germline, CDR1 is MNHNS, CDR2 SASEGT. The CDR3 has 13 amino acids.

This clone has a handful of counts. The CDR3 region is CASSRQGQGDEKLFF. CDR3 DNA sequence: TGCGCCAGCAGCCGCCAGGGCCAGGGAGATGAAAAACTGTTTTTT. This rearrangement joins TRBV4-3 to TRBJ1-4; D is possibly TRBD1 (5 bases). Germline CDR1 reads LGHNA; CDR2 reads YSLEER. The V gene lost 4 bases and the J gene lost 6 bases, with 15 bases spanning the gap. The CDR3 has 15 residues.

The chain is built from TRBV11-3 and TRBJ2-2; D is unclear. This CDR3 spans 15 amino acids. Germline lookup yields CDR1 SGHNT and CDR2 YENEEA. The germline V and J ends were trimmed by 4 bases and 5 bases, with 14 bases remaining between them. The DNA of the CDR3 is TGTGCCAGCAGCTACAACGGACGAAATACCGGGGAGCTGTTTTTT. Translation gives CASSYNGRNTGELFF. Full variable domain (remainder filled in from reference TRBV11-3 and TRBJ2-2): EAGVVQSPRYKIIEKKQPVAFWCNPISGHNTLYWYLQNLGQGPELLIRYENEEAVDDSQLPKDRFSAERLKGVDSTLKIQPAELGDSAVYLCASSYNGRNTGELFFGEGSRLTVL.

This chain links TRBV11-2 with TRBJ1-5; D gene ambiguous. Germline lookup yields CDR1 SGHAT and CDR2 FQNNGV. The CDR3 is 13 residues long. Trimming stripped 0 bases from V and 9 bases from J, with 9 bases between. This CDR3 reads CASSLEPVLPQHF. The CDR3 nucleotides read TGTGCCAGCAGCTTAGAGCCCGTTCTGCCCCAGCATTTT.

This chain uses TRBV18 with TRBJ1-1; weak D call: TRBD1 (5 bases). The CDR3 extends over 12 amino acids. V was cut by 5 bases and J by 5 bases, with 9 bases left in between. CDR1 is KGHSH, CDR2 LQKENI, per germline. The CDR3 DNA is TGTGCCAGCTCAGACAGAGGGACTGAAGCTTTCTTT. Its protein is CASSDRGTEAFF.